This T cell receptor beta chain is from a study of T cell responses to AZD1222 COVID-19 vaccine. Study information: Second-dose timings of about 4 or about 12 weeks were pooled.

The protocol was immunoSEQ multiplex PCR, while the TCRdb copy is restricted to in-frame clones and leaves out a portion. The sample records under 95,000 clones, around nine tenths being singletons. CDR1 is MDHEN, CDR2 SYDVKM, per germline. This CDR3 is 14 amino acids long. V was shortened by 8 bases and J by 1 base, with 15 bases between the two germline ends. Only one count was recorded for this clone. The antigen remains unidentified. Whole-study findings and limits: Only a handful of AZD1222 recipients were seropositive at baseline. The peak T cell response came first, and repertoires were sampled only after it.

The starting material was peripheral blood, obtained on day 0 of AZD1222 vaccination. The genes are TRBV28 and TRBJ2-7; D may correspond to TRBD1 or TRBD2 (5 bases each). The receptor's source is an adult in good health. The CDR3 reads CASGEGRGSYEQYF. CDR3 in DNA: TGTGCCAGCGGAGAGGGGAGAGGGTCCTACGAGCAGTACTTC.